The clone carrying this TCR beta chain was observed a handful of times. The antigen remains unidentified. The data stem from a study of T cell repertoires in cytomegalovirus infection. About the research overall: Evidence of both CMV infection and a matching HLA type came from public TCR beta signatures. Study outcomes and limitations: Cumulative public TCR beta family frequency identified CMV carriers with the relevant HLA. Dominating the ex vivo response were TCR beta clonotypes that were CMV-specific and HLA-C-restricted.

Via MiXCR, TCRdb re-called the reads, giving one row per CDR3 protein. Of about 320,000 distinct CDR3 sequences in the sample, 9% to 9.5% were seen once. Trimming took 3 bases from V and 5 from J, leaving 18 bases between them. The CDR3 has 17 amino acids. CDR1 and CDR2 from the germline V gene are KGHDR and SFDVKD. The sequence was obtained from a human donor in good health (CMV status not recorded). Some clones in this sample may be carry-over from other donors' samples. The sequenced sample was PBMCs. V is TRBV24-1 and J is TRBJ2-2; a possible D gene is TRBD2 (5 bases). The CDR3 loop is CATSDPLGATNTGELFF. The CDR3 DNA reads as TGTGCCACCAGTGATCCGCTGGGTGCGACTAATACCGGGGAGCTGTTTTTT.